These 2 T cell receptor beta chains were all obtained from the same sample, sequenced in a study of shared clonotypes between healthy human individuals. The data were produced by immunoSEQ multiplex PCR, yet TCRdb's version contains in-frame clones alone and is incomplete. The repertoire consists of over a million clones, with roughly 80% occurring once and the leading ten covering roughly 1.4%. Material for sequencing was memory CD4+ T cells sorted from blood. The subset here: CD45RA-negative fraction. Receptor source: a man between 18 and 29 years old in good health.

The rearrangement joins TRBV28 to TRBJ1-6; D is uncertain. This CDR3 region has 16 residues. Germline CDR1 and CDR2: MDHEN and SYDVKM. The V end was cut by 1 base, the J end by 7 bases, with 14 bases between. The chain's CDR3 is CASSLYPAAKNSPLHF. CDR3 coding DNA: TGTGCCAGCAGTTTATACCCAGCAGCCAAGAATTCACCCCTCCACTTT.

This clone was observed a handful of times. The genes are TRBV2 and TRBJ1-5; TRBD1 matches 10 bases. This CDR3 contains 13 residues. The junction had 4 bases not matched to a gene; V was cut back by 7 bases and J by 7 bases. Germline-derived CDR1 and CDR2 are SNHLY and FYNNEI. The CDR3 DNA follows: TGTGCCAGCACCGGGACAGGGGTCCAGCCCCAGCATTTT. Translating gives CASTGTGVQPQHF.